The 14 T cell receptor beta chains listed next were all sequenced from one sample in a study of T cell responses to AZD1222 COVID-19 vaccine (dated by TCRdb to the early 2020s). The library came from the immunoSEQ multiplex PCR assay. Entries here come from immuneACCESS through TCRdb and include only in-frame sequences with V and J called. Some clones fail to appear in such tables; in the studies checked, an unresolved V gene covers under half of the shortfall, and the cause of the remainder is unknown. This sample is represented by 85,000 to 110,000 clones; 75% to 95% of them were singletons. Of the sample, over 40% is held by the ten largest clones. The intended sense of this specimen's time point label: baseline before first vaccination. The material sequenced was peripheral blood, taken on day 0 of AZD1222 vaccination. These receptors all come from an adult in good health.

The J gene is TRBJ1-2, the V gene TRBV5-1, with TRBD1 matching 10 bases. The V and J ends lost 1 base and 0 bases, in that order; junction bases with no gene match: 3. The CDR3 is 16 residues long. The germline V gene has CDR1 SGHRS and CDR2 YFSETQ. The CDR3 DNA reads TGCGCCAGCAGCTTGAGCGGGACAGGGGCTAACTATGGCTACACCTTC. Amino acids: CASSLSGTGANYGYTF.

This sequence joins TRBV2 and TRBJ2-7, with TRBD1 matching 7 bases. V gave up 8 bases and J gave up 2 bases; unmatched junction bases: 3. The CDR3 sequence is 12 residues long. Looked up from germline, CDR1 is SNHLY and CDR2 is FYNNEI. CDR3 coding DNA: TGTGCCAGCGGGACAGAACCCTACGAGCAGTACTTC. This gives the protein CASGTEPYEQYF.

This clone was detected a few times. The genes are TRBV2 and TRBJ1-2; TRBD1 aligns across 7 bases. Germline loops: CDR1 SNHLY, CDR2 FYNNEI. V lost 7 bases to trimming and J lost 3 bases; unmatched junction nucleotides: 8. The CDR3 contains 14 residues. The CDR3 loop reads CASNEGQFDYGYTF. CDR3 nucleotides: TGTGCCAGCAATGAGGGACAGTTTGACTATGGCTACACCTTC.

The chain employs TRBV3-1 (or the pseudogene TRBV3-2) and TRBJ2-1; tentatively, D is TRBD2 (6 bases). CDR1 is LGHDT, CDR2 YNNKEL, per germline (reference sequence). Trimming removed 2 bases from V and 4 bases from J, with 9 bases in between. CDR3 length: 14 residues. CDR3 region: CASSQPSGYNEQFF. The CDR3 nucleotides read TGTGCCAGCAGCCAACCCAGCGGGTACAATGAGCAGTTCTTC.

The chain is built from TRBV10-3 and TRBJ2-5, with a weak D call TRBD1 (5 bases). CDR3 length equals 14 residues. Trimming removed 3 bases from V and 5 bases from J, with 13 bases in between. The V gene's germline CDR1 is ENHRY and CDR2 SYGVKD. The CDR3 coding sequence is TGTGCCATCAGTGACGGGCAGGGTGGGGAGACCCAGTACTTC. Residues: CAISDGQGGETQYF.

This clone appeared once. The chain is built from TRBV25-1 and TRBJ1-6, with TRBD1 matching over 12 bases. V lost 6 bases, J lost 10 bases, and 7 bases stayed unmatched. Germline CDR1 MGHDK, CDR2 SYGVNS. The CDR3 length is 15 residues. The CDR3 region has the DNA TGTGCCAGCAGCAGGCCGGGACAGGGGGCATCACCCCTCCACTTT. The encoded protein is CASSRPGQGASPLHF.

This sequence joins TRBV6-5 and TRBJ2-5, with 7 bases fitting TRBD1. After removal of 7 bases from V and 2 bases from J, the junction contained 4 bases not matched to a gene. The CDR3 has 13 amino acids. Germline V gives CDR1 MNHEY, CDR2 SVGAGI. CDR3 in DNA: TGTGCCAGCAACGGCAGGGGGCAAGAGACCCAGTACTTC. Protein sequence: CASNGRGQETQYF.

This clone was observed a few times. The chain has TRBV7-6 and TRBJ1-1; D might be TRBD1 (6 bases). This CDR3 is built from 15 residues. Looked up from germline, CDR1 is SGHVS and CDR2 is FNYEAQ. Trimming cost V 6 bases and J 2 bases, with 16 bases left between them. Written as DNA, the CDR3 is TGTGCCAGCAGGCATACTACAGGGCGTAACACTGAAGCTTTCTTT. It translates to CASRHTTGRNTEAFF.

The V call is TRBV2, the J call TRBJ2-1; 15 bases are shared with TRBD2. The CDR3 loop spans 13 amino acids. In germline, CDR1 is SNHLY, CDR2 FYNNEI. V lost 8 bases to trimming and J lost 10 bases; unmatched junction nucleotides: 3. The CDR3 loop is CASGTSGRPEQFF. CDR3 DNA: TGTGCCAGCGGGACTAGCGGGAGGCCCGAGCAGTTCTTC.

The CDR3 here is CASALASGELFF. CDR3 nucleotide sequence: TGCGCCAGCGCGCTAGCCTCCGGGGAGCTGTTTTTT. The chain employs TRBV5-1 and TRBJ2-2; D perhaps matches TRBD2 (5 bases). Germline values: CDR1 SGHRS, CDR2 YFSETQ. The CDR3 extends over 12 amino acids. Trimming cost V 7 bases and J 6 bases, with 10 bases left between them.

This clone appeared once. The chain combines TRBV30 with TRBJ2-7; no clear D. CDR1 and CDR2 from the germline V gene are GTSNPN and SVGIG (reference sequence). The CDR3 totals 12 residues. V was clipped by 2 bases and J by 5 bases, with 10 bases between them. DNA of the CDR3: TGTGCCTGGAGTATGGGTACCCACGAGCAGTACTTC. Residues: CAWSMGTHEQYF.

Here the CDR3 DNA reads TGTGCCAGCAGCCACCAGCGGGAGCAGTACTTC. Translation: CASSHQREQYF. This sequence joins TRBV28 and TRBJ2-7; TRBD2 might be the D (5 bases). Between the trimmed V and J ends, which lost 6 bases and 7 bases, there was a span of 10 bases. CDR1 and CDR2 (germline): MDHEN, SYDVKM. This CDR3 is built from 11 residues.

The genes are TRBV29-1 and TRBJ2-5; D uncertain. Looked up from germline, CDR1 is SQVTM and CDR2 is ANQGSEA. This CDR3 region has 14 residues. The V end lost 3 bases, the J end lost 4 bases, and 15 bases lay between the germline ends. The DNA for the CDR3 is TGCAGCGTTGAGGGCAGTCCGGTTGGAGAGACCCAGTACTTC. Translation: CSVEGSPVGETQYF. Full variable domain (rest looked up from reference TRBV29-1 and TRBJ2-5): SAVISQKPSRDICQRGTSLTIQCQVDSQVTMMFWYRQQPGQSLTLIATANQGSEATYESGFVIDKFPISRPNLTFSTLTVSNMSPEDSSIYLCSVEGSPVGETQYFGPGTRLLVL.

The V call is TRBV29-1, the J call TRBJ2-1; 8 positions agree with TRBD1. Germline values: CDR1 SQVTM, CDR2 ANQGSEA. The ends lost 4 bases at V and 7 bases at J; junction bases unmatched: 3. The CDR3 covers 12 residues. The CDR3 DNA follows: TGCAGCGTTGGCAGGGGGCGAAATGAGCAGTTCTTC. Residues: CSVGRGRNEQFF.